These T cell receptor beta chains were read from a single sample in a study of identical twins. TCRdb independently ran MiXCR on the 5' RACE reads; one entry per CDR3 protein. Among 1.5 million or so distinct CDR3 sequences listed, about 30% were seen once. Sequencing input: cord blood. These receptors were collected from a newborn girl in good health. CDR3s include the opening cysteine and the closing phenylalanine or tryptophan. A D gene is named only where the DNA matches it firmly. Size is stated for part of the rows, as once, few or many counts, or as a class when the clone is expanded.

D gene	J gene	V gene	clone size	CDR3 DNA	CDR3 protein
TRBD2	TRBJ2-7	TRBV20-1	few	TGCAGTGCTAGAGCCGGGACTAGCGACTACGAGCAGTACTTC	CSARAGTSDYEQYF
TRBD1	TRBJ1-1	TRBV29-1	-	TGCAGCTCGGGGACAGGGGACACTGAAGCTTTCTTT	CSSGTGDTEAFF
TRBD1	TRBJ2-7	TRBV6-6	-	TGTGCCAGCAGTTACTCGTGGACAGGGGCCGAGCAGTACTTC	CASSYSWTGAEQYF
-	TRBJ2-3	TRBV10-1	few	TGCGCCAGCAGTGAGGTAGCGACAGATACGCAGTATTTT	CASSEVATDTQYF
TRBD2	TRBJ2-1	TRBV3-1	few	TGTGCCAGCAGCCAAGAACGAGCGGGAGCAACCTACAATGAGCAGTTCTTC	CASSQERAGATYNEQFF
-	TRBJ2-5	TRBV20-1	few	TGCAGTGCTAGGGCCCTCCGGGAGACCCAGTACTTC	CSARALRETQYF
-	TRBJ1-1	TRBV20-1	-	TGCAGTGCTAGTGGGCGGGGGAGGGGGAACACTGAAGCTTTCTTT	CSASGRGRGNTEAFF
TRBD2	TRBJ2-3	TRBV27	-	TGTGCCAGCAGTTCAGCGGGGGGGCGAAATACGCAGTATTTT	CASSSAGGRNTQYF
-	TRBJ1-1	TRBV20-1	-	TGCAGTGCTAATGAAGGGGGGAGGACTGAAGCTTTCTTT	CSANEGGRTEAFF
TRBD2	TRBJ2-3	TRBV2	few	TGTGCCAGCAGTGAACCCGGGGGGTTATTTGCTAGCGGGGGGGTACCAGATACGCAGTATTTT	CASSEPGGLFASGGVPDTQYF
-	TRBJ1-2	TRBV5-6	few	TGTGCCAGCAGCGCACCAAGAAGCTCCTATGGCTACACCTTC	CASSAPRSSYGYTF
-	TRBJ2-2	TRBV20-1	-	TGCAGTGCTAGAGTCAGGACGCTAGCGATATCGAACACCGGGGAGCTGTTTTTT	CSARVRTLAISNTGELFF
-	TRBJ1-6	TRBV14	few	TGTGCCAGCAGCCAAGTATGGGTCTCACCCCTCCACTTT	CASSQVWVSPLHF
TRBD2	TRBJ2-5	TRBV5-1	-	TGCGCCAGCAGCTTGCCCGCTAGCGGAGGCAATGAGCAGTACTTC	CASSLPASGGNEQYF
TRBD1	TRBJ1-6	TRBV20-1	few	TGCAGTGCTAGAGCTCATCTTAGGGGGCGCGGGTTACCCCTCCACTTT	CSARAHLRGRGLPLHF
-	TRBJ1-2	TRBV30	few	TGTGCCTGGAGTGGAACCTATGGCTACACCTTC	CAWSGTYGYTF
-	TRBJ2-7	TRBV6-5	few	TGTGCCAGCAGTTACGACCTCAGGGGAATGGGCTACGAGCAGTACTTC	CASSYDLRGMGYEQYF
-	TRBJ1-5	TRBV7-9	few	TGTGCCAGCAGCTTAGCAGGGTTGGGTATGAGCAATCAGCCCCAGCATTTT	CASSLAGLGMSNQPQHF
TRBD2	TRBJ2-7	TRBV6-2/TRBV6-3	-	TGTGCCAGCAGACTCCGGGACTATACTTCCTACGAGCAGTACTTC	CASRLRDYTSYEQYF
-	TRBJ1-4	TRBV4-1	once	TGCGCCAGCAGCCAAAGGGCAACAACTAATGAAAAACTGTTTTTT	CASSQRATTNEKLFF
TRBD1	TRBJ2-3	TRBV10-2	-	TGCGCCAGCAGGCACACCGCTTTTTCAGACAGGGCCAAAGATACGCAGTATTTT	CASRHTAFSDRAKDTQYF
-	TRBJ1-4	TRBV13	-	TGTGCCAGCAGCCGGGGCCTTGATGAAAAACTGTTTTTT	CASSRGLDEKLFF
-	TRBJ1-3	TRBV5-6	-	TGTGCCAGCAGCTTGGCCGGGGCAGGCTCTGGAAACACCATATATTTT	CASSLAGAGSGNTIYF
-	TRBJ2-7	TRBV25-1	few	TGTGCCAGCAGTCCCGGCGCCGAGCAGTACTTC	CASSPGAEQYF
-	TRBJ1-2	TRBV20-1	-	TGCAGTGCTAGGGACCGACCAAACTATGGCTACACCTTC	CSARDRPNYGYTF
TRBD1	TRBJ2-5	TRBV20-1	-	TGCAGTGCTAGGGGGACAGGGGGCTTGGGAGAGACCCAGTACTTC	CSARGTGGLGETQYF
TRBD2	TRBJ2-2	TRBV11-2	few	TGTGCCAGCAGCTTAGTCAGTCGGGGGGGAAACACCGGGGAGCTGTTTTTT	CASSLVSRGGNTGELFF
-	TRBJ1-2	TRBV4-1	-	TGCGCCAGCAGCCCGGTGGGACGGCCCAACTATGGCTACACCTTC	CASSPVGRPNYGYTF
-	TRBJ2-5	TRBV2	-	TGTGCCAGCAGTGCGGGTCTATCTAGGGAGACCCAGTACTTC	CASSAGLSRETQYF
-	TRBJ1-6	TRBV27	-	TGTGCCAGCAGTTTGCGCCGGTACAATTCACCCCTCCACTTT	CASSLRRYNSPLHF
TRBD1	TRBJ2-7	TRBV27	-	TGTGCCAGCAGTTTACGGGGACAGACCTCCTACGAGCAGTACTTC	CASSLRGQTSYEQYF
-	TRBJ2-7	TRBV28	-	TGTGCCAGCAGTTTCCAGAGGGTCAACAGAGGGGAGCAGTACTTC	CASSFQRVNRGEQYF
-	TRBJ2-3	TRBV24-1	few	TGTGCCACCAGTGATCCTCGGTCTAGCACAGATACGCAGTATTTT	CATSDPRSSTDTQYF
-	TRBJ1-1	TRBV20-1	-	TGCAGTGCCAGTGGCAGGACGGGCACTGAAGCTTTCTTT	CSASGRTGTEAFF
TRBD1	TRBJ1-1	TRBV20-1	few	TGCAGTGCCCAAGGGGGCGCGGGGCAAGCTTTCTTT	CSAQGGAGQAFF
TRBD1	TRBJ2-1	TRBV2	-	TGTGCCAGCATCCTTCTGGGGACAGGGGGCAATGAGCAGTTCTTC	CASILLGTGGNEQFF
-	TRBJ2-7	TRBV12-5	few	TGTGCTAGTGGTTTGGGGGGGTCCTACGAGCAGTACTTC	CASGLGGSYEQYF
-	TRBJ2-6	TRBV3-1	-	TGTGCCAGCAGCCAAGATTTTCGGGTTCGCTCTGGGGCCAACGTCCTGACTTTC	CASSQDFRVRSGANVLTF
TRBD1	TRBJ2-7	TRBV3-1	few	TGTGCCAGCAGCCAAGATTTTCTACCAGGGGGCGAGCAGTACTTC	CASSQDFLPGGEQYF
-	TRBJ2-7	TRBV20-1	-	TGCAGGGCCTCTCAGGTGGGGACCTACGAGCAGTACTTC	CRASQVGTYEQYF
-	TRBJ1-1	TRBV3-1	-	TGTGCCAGTTGGGATTCGGAGGGTTCGGCTGACGCTTTCTTT	CASWDSEGSADAFF
-	TRBJ2-7	TRBV29-1	-	TGCAGCGTTGTAAGAACCACCCCGTTGGTAGAGCAGTACTTC	CSVVRTTPLVEQYF
TRBD1	TRBJ1-1	TRBV20-1	few	TGCAGTGCTCACTACGGACAGGGGACCACTGAAGCTTTCTTT	CSAHYGQGTTEAFF
-	TRBJ2-3	TRBV6-6	-	TGTGCCAGCAAGGGCAACACAGATACGCAGTATTTT	CASKGNTDTQYF
-	TRBJ2-3	TRBV12-3/TRBV12-4	few	TGTGCCAGCACCTTGTCAGATACGCAGTATTTT	CASTLSDTQYF
-	TRBJ2-5	TRBV5-1	-	TGCGTCAGCAGCTTTACCCCTGGTAAAGAGACCCAGTACTTC	CVSSFTPGKETQYF
TRBD1	TRBJ1-2	TRBV7-2	-	TGTGCCAGCAGCTCGATCGGGACAGGGTATTATGGCTACACCTTC	CASSSIGTGYYGYTF
-	TRBJ1-6	TRBV20-1	few	TGCAGTGCTAGAGATGTTCAGGGGAGTTCACCCCTCCACTTT	CSARDVQGSSPLHF
TRBD1	TRBJ1-1	TRBV19	-	TGTGCCAGTAGCCGGAGGACAGGGGGATTTGAGGGGACTGAAGCTTTCTTT	CASSRRTGGFEGTEAFF
-	TRBJ1-5	TRBV6-6	few	TGTGCCAGCAGTTACACATTGTCAGGGTCCAATCAGCCCCAGCATTTT	CASSYTLSGSNQPQHF
-	TRBJ1-4	TRBV25-1	few	TGTGCCAGCAGGAGGGTCCACGGGGAAAAACTGTTTTTT	CASRRVHGEKLFF
-	TRBJ1-1	TRBV6-1	-	TGTGCCAGCAGTGAAGGGGACTTACCCAACACTGAAGCTTTCTTT	CASSEGDLPNTEAFF
-	TRBJ2-1	TRBV20-1	once	TGCAGTGCTAGGCCGGGGGCCAGTTACAATGAGCAGTTCTTC	CSARPGASYNEQFF
-	TRBJ1-1	TRBV11-2	few	TGTGCCAGCAGGCCCGTTGGTAACACTGAAGCTTTCTTT	CASRPVGNTEAFF
-	TRBJ2-7	TRBV10-3	-	TGTGCCATCACTCAGGGAGAGGACTCCTACGAGCAGTACTTC	CAITQGEDSYEQYF
-	TRBJ2-1	TRBV9	-	TGTGCCAGCAGCCGAACCGCGCGGGGCCTAGGTAACAATGAGCAGTTCTTC	CASSRTARGLGNNEQFF
TRBD2	TRBJ2-3	TRBV28	-	TGTGCCAGCAGTCCACCCGGGACTAGCGACGGTACGCAGTATTTT	CASSPPGTSDGTQYF
-	TRBJ1-1	TRBV6-6	-	TGTGCCAGCAGCCAAAGTCGGGGAGGGGAAGCTTTCTTT	CASSQSRGGEAFF
-	TRBJ1-1	TRBV6-1	-	TGTGCCAGCAGTGAATGGGGACTGGGGGTAACTGAAGCTTTCTTT	CASSEWGLGVTEAFF
-	TRBJ2-1	TRBV6-1	many	TGTGCCGGAGCCACAGGGGAGGGTTACAATGAGCAGTTCTTC	CAGATGEGYNEQFF